A selection of T cell receptor beta chains follows, all from one sample in a study of CD8 T cells in Susac syndrome. TCRdb passed the immunoSEQ multiplex PCR reads through MiXCR, listing each CDR3 protein once. The sample gives roughly 120,000 distinct CDR3 sequences, around 95% of which show up once; approximately 0.1% is in the top ten. Sequences were obtained from CD4+ T cells from PBMCs. The receptors stem from a human donor in good health. CDR3s include the opening cysteine and the closing phenylalanine or tryptophan. D genes are given only for firm matches. The listing skips clone size in some rows; elsewhere it reads once, few, many or a size class.

CASRAAGTANTEAFF TGTGCCAGCAGAGCGGCCGGGACAGCGAACACTGAAGCTTTCTTT NA TRBV7-9 TRBD1 TRBJ1-1
CASSARQEDTDTQYF TGTGCCAGCAGCGCGCGACAGGAGGACACAGATACGCAGTATTTT NA TRBV11-1 NA TRBJ2-3
CASSQDLAGGEQYF TGTGCCAGCAGCCAAGATCTGGCCGGGGGTGAGCAGTACTTC once TRBV3-1 NA TRBJ2-7
CASSRPPNEQFF TGTGCCAGCAGTCGTCCCCCTAATGAGCAGTTCTTC NA TRBV6-5 NA TRBJ2-1
CAWSVGAGGNTGELFF TGTGCCTGGAGTGTAGGAGCGGGAGGGAACACCGGGGAGCTGTTTTTT once TRBV30 TRBD2 TRBJ2-2
CASSLQGSEYGYTF TGCGCCAGCAGCTTGCAGGGATCAGAATATGGCTACACCTTC NA TRBV5-1 NA TRBJ1-2
CASSSRAQREASYEQYF TGTGCCAGCAGCTCGAGGGCCCAGCGGGAAGCATCCTACGAGCAGTACTTC NA TRBV7-2 TRBD2 TRBJ2-7
CSARALAGEYDEQFF TGCAGTGCTAGAGCTCTGGCGGGAGAGTATGATGAGCAGTTCTTC NA TRBV20-1 TRBD2 TRBJ2-1
CASSLGTRSGEQYF TGTGCCAGCAGTCTCGGGACTAGATCGGGCGAGCAGTACTTC NA TRBV6-2/TRBV6-3 TRBD2 TRBJ2-7
CASSIRGLGEQFF TGTGCCAGTAGTATTAGGGGGCTCGGGGAGCAGTTCTTC NA TRBV19 TRBD1 TRBJ2-1